The 20 T cell receptor beta chains listed next were all sequenced from one sample in a study of T cells in Graves' hyperthyroidism and ophthalmopathy. TCR beta CDR3 region amplification was performed from RNA transcripts. HTBI primers were the set used in a first-round RT-PCR of the TCR CDR3. TCRdb reprocessed the multiplex PCR reads with MiXCR, giving one entry per CDR3 protein. The data show a few hundred thousand distinct CDR3 sequences, 15% to 20% seen once. Input material: blood. The receptors here all came from a woman between 45 and 65 years old with Graves' hyperthyroidism.

This clonotype occurred many times. The chain is built from TRBV2 and TRBJ2-7; unclear D gene. Germline loops: CDR1 SNHLY, CDR2 FYNNEI. Trimming cost V 6 bases and J 0 bases, with 12 bases left between them. The CDR3 loop spans 14 amino acids. The CDR3 reads CASRRTVLSYEQYV. CDR3 bases: TGTGCCAGCAGGCGAACAGTCCTCTCCTACGAGCAGTACGTC.

This clonotype has at least ten counts. The rearrangement uses TRBV6-1 and TRBJ1-1; D not certain. The CDR3 extends over 13 amino acids. CDR1 and CDR2 (germline): MNHNS, SASEGT. The V and J ends lost 6 bases and 0 bases respectively, with 8 bases between them. The CDR3 nucleotides are TGTGCCAGCAGAAACACCCTGAACACTGAAGCTTTCTTT. This encodes CASRNTLNTEAFF.

This clonotype was seen ten or more times. The chain employs TRBV3-1 and TRBJ2-1; no clear D. The CDR3 length is 15 residues. V lost 0 bases, J lost 0 bases, and 6 bases lay in between. The germline V gene encodes CDR1 LGHDT and CDR2 YNNKEL (reference sequence). CDR3 residues: CASSQDTASYNEQFF. The CDR3 DNA reads as TGTGCCAGCAGCCAAGACACAGCCTCCTACAATGAGCAGTTCTTC.

The table lists this clonotype with a few counts. V and J are TRBV7-9 and TRBJ1-1; D is unresolved. From germline, CDR1 is SEHNR and CDR2 FQNEAQ (reference sequence). Trimming shortened V by 5 bases and J by 1 base, and 14 bases separated the two germline ends. The CDR3 is made up of 15 amino acids. CDR3 loop: CASSGRRSSNTEAFF. CDR3 DNA: TGTGCCAGCAGCGGACGTCGGTCCTCGAACACTGAAGCTTTCTTT.

This clonotype was observed at least ten times. The chain carries TRBV7-9 and TRBJ2-5, with D hard to call. Between the trimmed V and J ends, which lost 2 bases and 9 bases, there was a span of 13 bases. Germline V gene data show CDR1 as SEHNR and CDR2 as FQNEAQ (reference sequence). This CDR3 spans 13 amino acids. CDR3 protein: CASSLSTPAAQYF. CDR3 nucleotide sequence: TGTGCCAGCAGCTTATCAACCCCCGCGGCCCAGTACTTC.

The chain is built from TRBV9 and TRBJ2-6; D is unresolved. CDR3 length: 15 residues. V lost 0 bases to trimming and J lost 4 bases, with 8 bases between them. From germline, CDR1 is SGDLS and CDR2 YYNGEE. CDR3 coding DNA: TGTGCCAGCAGCGTAGCCATTTTAGGGGCCAACGTCCTGACTTTC. As protein: CASSVAILGANVLTF.

The table lists this clonotype with many counts. The rearrangement joins TRBV11-3 to TRBJ2-2, with 8 bases identical to TRBD1. Germline CDR1 is SGHNT and CDR2 is YENEEA. This CDR3 contains 16 residues. V gave up 3 bases and J gave up 0 bases; unmatched junction bases: 3. The CDR3 DNA sequence: TGTGCCAGCAGCTTCGAGACAGGGGCGAACACCGGGGAGCTGTTTTTT. This gives the protein CASSFETGANTGELFF.

In this sample, this clonotype turned up a few times. The chain joins TRBV19 to TRBJ1-5; D uncertain. The CDR3 runs 15 residues. V was trimmed by 6 bases and J by 0 bases, leaving 12 bases between them. CDR1 LNHDA and CDR2 SQIVND come from the germline V gene (reference sequence). In DNA, the CDR3 is TGTGCCAGTAGGGCCAACCCGCATAGCAATCAGCCCCAGCATTTT. Residues: CASRANPHSNQPQHF.

Only a few counts were recorded for this clonotype. The chain carries TRBV28 and TRBJ2-2; 7 bases are shared with TRBD2. V shed 6 bases, J shed 1 base, and the junction held 8 bases outside the gene matches. CDR1 is MDHEN and CDR2 is SYDVKM in the germline V gene. This CDR3 is 16 amino acids long. In DNA form, the CDR3 reads TGTGCCAGCAGGAAGCGGGACTACCTGAACACCGGGGAGCTGTTTTTT. This gives the protein CASRKRDYLNTGELFF.

The chain carries TRBV13 and TRBJ2-7; D not resolved. Germline lookup yields CDR1 PRHDT and CDR2 FYEKMQ (reference sequence). This CDR3 is 13 amino acids long. V gave up 0 bases and J gave up 1 base, with 4 bases separating them. This CDR3 reads CASSLGPSYEQYV. CDR3 coding DNA: TGTGCCAGCAGCTTAGGCCCGTCCTACGAGCAGTACGTC.

This clonotype was seen ten or more times. The CDR3: CASSLGGIADTQYF. The CDR3 DNA is TGTGCCAGCAGTTTGGGCGGGATCGCAGATACGCAGTATTTT. V is TRBV12-3 or TRBV12-4 and J is TRBJ2-3; perhaps TRBD2 as D (6 bases). The V end was cut by 3 bases, the J end by 4 bases, with 11 bases between. The CDR3 totals 14 residues.

V gene TRBV30 combines with J gene TRBJ2-1; the D is unclear. Trimming pared 4 bases from V and 0 bases from J, leaving 13 bases between. Germline V gene sequence: CDR1 GTSNPN, CDR2 SVGIG (reference sequence). CDR3 length: 15 residues. CDR3 loop: CAWIPSGASYNEQFF. DNA of the CDR3: TGTGCCTGGATTCCGTCTGGCGCCTCCTACAATGAGCAGTTCTTC.

At least ten counts were recorded for this clonotype. V gene TRBV2 combines with J gene TRBJ2-3, with 11 bases fitting TRBD2. The length of the CDR3 is 15 residues. Germline values: CDR1 SNHLY, CDR2 FYNNEI. With 3 bases clipped from V and 4 bases from J, the junction kept 3 bases outside the gene matches. CDR3 in amino acids: CASSDTSGSADTQYF. DNA for the CDR3: TGTGCCAGCAGTGATACTAGCGGGAGCGCAGATACGCAGTATTTT.

A single count supports this clonotype. The DNA for the CDR3 is TGTGCCAGCAGACGGACAATTTCAAGCTCTGGAAACACCATATATTTT. Amino acids: CASRRTISSSGNTIYF. The chain uses TRBV6-4 and TRBJ1-3, with D possibly matching TRBD1 (5 bases). The CDR3 runs 16 residues. V lost 6 bases to trimming and J lost 0 bases, with 15 bases between them. Per the germline V gene, CDR1 is MRHNA and CDR2 is SNTAGT.

This clonotype appeared many times. V gene TRBV20-1 combines with J gene TRBJ1-1; D remains ambiguous. The CDR3 consists of 14 residues. CDR1 DFQATT and CDR2 SNEGSKA come from the germline V gene (reference sequence). V shed 6 bases and J shed 4 bases, with 18 bases lying between them. This CDR3 is CSASPPTKSTEAFF. The CDR3 DNA reads as TGCAGTGCCTCACCTCCGACAAAGAGCACTGAAGCTTTCTTT.

The V call is TRBV11-2, the J call TRBJ2-1; 7 bases align to TRBD2. The germline CDR1 and CDR2 sequences are SGHAT and FQNNGV. The CDR3 totals 14 residues. The ends lost 6 bases at V and 6 bases at J; junction bases unmatched: 8. The CDR3 loop reads CASSFWEGGNEQFF. For the CDR3, the DNA is TGTGCCAGCAGTTTCTGGGAGGGAGGCAATGAGCAGTTCTTC.

This clonotype turned up a few times. The rearrangement links TRBV3-1 to TRBJ2-1, with a possible D match to TRBD2 (6 bases). V shed 0 bases and J shed 9 bases, with 18 bases lying between them. The CDR3 is 16 residues long. CDR1 and CDR2 (germline): LGHDT, YNNKEL (reference sequence). This chain's CDR3 is CASSQDGTLFGGEQFF. DNA for the CDR3: TGTGCCAGCAGCCAAGACGGGACCTTATTCGGGGGTGAGCAGTTCTTC.

This clonotype was seen a few times. The V gene is TRBV5-1, the J gene TRBJ2-1; D not resolved. Germline V CDR1 and CDR2: SGHRS, YFSETQ. The ends were cut back, 0 bases at V and 5 bases at J, with 9 bases in the middle. The CDR3 consists of 14 residues. CDR3 in DNA: TGCGCCAGCAGCTTGGGGTCTTACAACAATGAGCAGTTCTTC. Residues: CASSLGSYNNEQFF.

The rearrangement uses TRBV20-1 and TRBJ2-5; possibly TRBD1 for D (5 bases). The CDR3 totals 12 residues. Germline V lookup: CDR1 DFQATT, CDR2 SNEGSKA (reference sequence). The CDR3 region has the DNA TGCAGCTTGGACACACACCAAGAGACCCAGTACTTC. Protein sequence: CSLDTHQETQYF.

This clonotype was counted at least ten times. The J gene is TRBJ1-1, the V gene TRBV12-3 or TRBV12-4; a possible D gene is TRBD1 (6 bases). This CDR3 spans 14 amino acids. Trimming pared 6 bases from V and 1 base from J, leaving 12 bases between. CDR3 sequence: CASSPGTPNTEAFF. DNA of the CDR3: TGTGCCAGCAGCCCCGGGACACCGAACACTGAAGCTTTCTTT.